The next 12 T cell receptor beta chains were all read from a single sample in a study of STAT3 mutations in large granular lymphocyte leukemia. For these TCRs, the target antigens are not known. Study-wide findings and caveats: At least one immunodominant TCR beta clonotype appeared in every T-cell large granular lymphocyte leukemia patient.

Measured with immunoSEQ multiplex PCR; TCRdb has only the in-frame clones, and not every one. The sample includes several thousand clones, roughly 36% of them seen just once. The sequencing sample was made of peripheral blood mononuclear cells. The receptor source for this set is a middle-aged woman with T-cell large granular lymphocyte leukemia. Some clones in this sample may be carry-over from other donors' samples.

CDR3 in amino acids: CASSTRSVQNWNGYTF. As DNA, the CDR3 is TGTGCCAGCAGCACCCGGTCCGTGCAAAATTGGAATGGCTACACCTTC. This chain uses TRBV9 with TRBJ1-2; D not certain. V lost 4 bases, J lost 6 bases, and 22 bases lay in between. Germline CDR1 and CDR2: SGDLS and YYNGEE. The CDR3 has 16 amino acids.

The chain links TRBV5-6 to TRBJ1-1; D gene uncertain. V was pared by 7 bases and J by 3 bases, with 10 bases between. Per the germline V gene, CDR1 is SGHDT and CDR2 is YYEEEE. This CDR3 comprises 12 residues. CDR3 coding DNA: TGTGCCAGCCTCGTTCGGGACACTGAAGCTTTCTTT. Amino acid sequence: CASLVRDTEAFF. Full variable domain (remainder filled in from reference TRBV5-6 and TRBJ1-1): DAGVTQSPTHLIKTRGQQVTLRCSPKSGHDTVSWYQQALGQGPQFIFQYYEEEERQRGNFPDRFSGHQFPNYSSELNVNALLLGDSALYLCASLVRDTEAFFGQGTRLTVV.

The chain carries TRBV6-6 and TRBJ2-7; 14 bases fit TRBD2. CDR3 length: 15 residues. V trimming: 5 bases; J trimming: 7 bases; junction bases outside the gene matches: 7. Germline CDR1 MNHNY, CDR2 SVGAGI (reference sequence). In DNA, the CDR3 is TGTGCCAGCAGTCTAGGACTAGCGGGGGGTGAAGAGCAGTACTTC. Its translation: CASSLGLAGGEEQYF.

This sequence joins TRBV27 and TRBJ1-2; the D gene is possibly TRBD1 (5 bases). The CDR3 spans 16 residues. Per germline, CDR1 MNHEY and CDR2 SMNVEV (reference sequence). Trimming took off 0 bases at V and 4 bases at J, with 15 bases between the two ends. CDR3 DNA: TGTGCCAGCAGTTTATCGACGTCTAGGGGCATCTATGGCTACACCTTC. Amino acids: CASSLSTSRGIYGYTF.

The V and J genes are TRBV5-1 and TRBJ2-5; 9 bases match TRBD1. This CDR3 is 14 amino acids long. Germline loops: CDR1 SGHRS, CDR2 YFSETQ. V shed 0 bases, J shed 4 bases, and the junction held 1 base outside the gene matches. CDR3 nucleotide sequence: TGCGCCAGCAGCTTGGAGGGACAGGGAGAGACCCAGTACTTC. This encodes CASSLEGQGETQYF. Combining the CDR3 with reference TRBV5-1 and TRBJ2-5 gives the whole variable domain KAGVTQTPRYLIKTRGQQVTLSCSPISGHRSVSWYQQTPGQGLQFLFEYFSETQRNKGNFPGRFSGRQFSNSRSEMNVSTLELGDSALYLCASSLEGQGETQYFGPGTRLLVL.

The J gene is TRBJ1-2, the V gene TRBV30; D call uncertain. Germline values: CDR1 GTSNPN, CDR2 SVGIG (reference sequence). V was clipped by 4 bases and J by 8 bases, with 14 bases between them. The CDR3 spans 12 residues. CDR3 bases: TGTGCCTGGAATAAGGGATTGGGGGGCTACACCTTC. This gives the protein CAWNKGLGGYTF.

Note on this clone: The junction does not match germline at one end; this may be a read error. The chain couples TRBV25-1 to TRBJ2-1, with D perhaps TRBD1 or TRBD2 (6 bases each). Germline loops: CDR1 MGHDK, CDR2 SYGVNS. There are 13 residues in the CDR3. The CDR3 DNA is TGTGCCAGCAGTGACGGGGGCGCGAGTTCAATGATCTTC. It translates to CASSDGGASSMIF.

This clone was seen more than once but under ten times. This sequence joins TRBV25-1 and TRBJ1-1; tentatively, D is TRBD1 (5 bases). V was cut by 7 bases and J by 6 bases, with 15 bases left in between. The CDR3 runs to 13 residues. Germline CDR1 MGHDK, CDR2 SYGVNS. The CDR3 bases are TGTGCCAGCACCCAGGGACGTTTCGCTGAAGCTTTCTTT. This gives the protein CASTQGRFAEAFF.

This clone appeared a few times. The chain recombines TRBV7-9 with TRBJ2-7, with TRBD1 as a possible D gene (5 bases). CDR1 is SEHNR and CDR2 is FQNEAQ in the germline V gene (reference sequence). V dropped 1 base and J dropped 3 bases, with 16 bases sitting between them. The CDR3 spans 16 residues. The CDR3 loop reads CASSLGHIDSYYEQYF. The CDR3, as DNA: TGTGCCAGCAGCTTAGGTCATATAGACAGCTACTACGAGCAGTACTTC. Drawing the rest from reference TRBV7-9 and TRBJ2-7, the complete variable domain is DTGVSQNPRHKITKRGQNVTFRCDPISEHNRLYWYRQTLGQGPEFLTYFQNEAQLEKSRLLSDRFSAERPKGSFSTLEIQRTEQGDSAMYLCASSLGHIDSYYEQYFGPGTRLTVT.

CDR3 in DNA: TGTGCCAGCAGGGCCCAAGAGACCCAGTACTTC. It encodes CASRAQETQYF. The chain carries TRBV7-2 and TRBJ2-5, with no clear D. CDR3 length: 11 amino acids. Germline V CDR1 and CDR2: SGHTA, FQGNSA. V lost 6 bases to trimming and J lost 1 base, with 3 bases between them.

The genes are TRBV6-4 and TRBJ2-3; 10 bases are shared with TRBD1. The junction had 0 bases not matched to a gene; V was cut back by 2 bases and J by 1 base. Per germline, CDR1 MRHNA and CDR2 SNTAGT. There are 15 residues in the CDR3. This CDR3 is CASSDGTGGTDTQYF. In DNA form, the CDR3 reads TGTGCCAGCAGTGACGGGACAGGGGGCACAGATACGCAGTATTTT.

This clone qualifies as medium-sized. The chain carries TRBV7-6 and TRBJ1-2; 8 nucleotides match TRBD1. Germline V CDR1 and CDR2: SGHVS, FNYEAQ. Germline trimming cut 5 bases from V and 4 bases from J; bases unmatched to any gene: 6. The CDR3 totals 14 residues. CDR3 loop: CASSTGQGVYGYTF. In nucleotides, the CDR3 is TGTGCCAGCAGCACTGGACAGGGTGTCTATGGCTACACCTTC.